This is a list of T cell receptor beta chains from one sample in a study of radiation and T cells in renal cell carcinoma. Data came from immunoSEQ multiplex PCR; TCRdb stores just in-frame clones and leaves some out. The data hold 100,000 to 150,000 clones, with roughly 80% observed a single time. The sample here was blood, taken from a patient whose treatment included radiotherapy and nephrectomy. The source of these receptors is a woman aged 60 to 75 with renal cell carcinoma. The CDR3 runs from the conserved cysteine through the conserved F or W. D genes are given only for firm matches. Clone size is given for some rows only: seen once, a few or many times, or a class if the clone is expanded.

D gene: NA
clone size: few
J gene: TRBJ1-3
V gene: TRBV7-3
CDR3 protein: CASSLGQGNTIYF
CDR3 DNA: TGTGCCAGCAGCTTAGGGCAGGGAAACACCATATATTTT

D gene: NA
clone size: few
J gene: TRBJ1-1
V gene: TRBV2
CDR3 protein: CASSVYGDTEAFF
CDR3 DNA: TGTGCCAGCAGTGTCTACGGGGACACTGAAGCTTTCTTT

D gene: NA
clone size: NA
J gene: TRBJ2-2
V gene: TRBV27
CDR3 protein: CASSPQGRGTGELFF
CDR3 DNA: TGTGCCAGCAGTCCGCAGGGAAGGGGAACCGGGGAGCTGTTTTTT

D gene: NA
clone size: once
J gene: TRBJ2-3
V gene: TRBV5-4
CDR3 protein: CASTRLQGDTQYF
CDR3 DNA: TGTGCCAGCACCAGGCTGCAAGGAGATACGCAGTATTTT

D gene: NA
clone size: NA
J gene: TRBJ1-6
V gene: TRBV21-1
CDR3 protein: CASSKVKSSYNSPLHF
CDR3 DNA: TGTGCCAGCAGCAAAGTAAAGAGCTCCTATAATTCACCCCTCCACTTT

D gene: NA
clone size: NA
J gene: TRBJ2-3
V gene: TRBV4-1
CDR3 protein: CASSQDGSGLYTDTQYF
CDR3 DNA: TGCGCCAGCAGCCAAGATGGGAGCGGGTTGTACACAGATACGCAGTATTTT

D gene: NA
clone size: NA
J gene: TRBJ2-7
V gene: TRBV29-1
CDR3 protein: CSVRDKIYEQYF
CDR3 DNA: TGCAGCGTAAGGGACAAGATCTACGAGCAGTACTTC

D gene: TRBD2
clone size: NA
J gene: TRBJ2-5
V gene: TRBV9
CDR3 protein: CASSAQGSGGWRETQYF
CDR3 DNA: TGTGCCAGCAGCGCCCAGGGGAGCGGGGGGTGGAGGGAGACCCAGTACTTC

D gene: NA
clone size: NA
J gene: TRBJ2-1
V gene: TRBV28
CDR3 protein: CASSPVRGHEQFF
CDR3 DNA: TGTGCCAGCAGTCCAGTGAGGGGTCATGAGCAGTTCTTC

D gene: TRBD1
clone size: NA
J gene: TRBJ2-5
V gene: TRBV11-2
CDR3 protein: CASSLGGTGAVEETQYF
CDR3 DNA: TGTGCCAGCAGCTTAGGGGGGACAGGGGCAGTGGAAGAGACCCAGTACTTC

D gene: NA
clone size: NA
J gene: TRBJ1-5
V gene: TRBV5-4
CDR3 protein: CASSLAGLNQPQHF
CDR3 DNA: TGTGCCAGCAGCTTGGCAGGGCTCAATCAGCCCCAGCATTTT

D gene: TRBD1
clone size: NA
J gene: TRBJ1-2
V gene: TRBV19
CDR3 protein: CASGSRGTAENYGYTF
CDR3 DNA: TGTGCCAGTGGTTCCCGGGGGACAGCGGAAAACTATGGCTACACCTTC

D gene: NA
clone size: NA
J gene: TRBJ2-7
V gene: TRBV27
CDR3 protein: CAGRGAYEQYF
CDR3 DNA: TGTGCCGGCCGAGGGGCCTACGAGCAGTACTTC

D gene: TRBD1
clone size: NA
J gene: TRBJ1-2
V gene: TRBV7-8
CDR3 protein: CASSPGGQRVYGYTF
CDR3 DNA: TGTGCCAGCAGCCCCGGGGGACAGAGAGTATATGGCTACACCTTC

D gene: NA
clone size: NA
J gene: TRBJ1-1
V gene: TRBV18
CDR3 protein: CASSPPVGAAGTEAFF
CDR3 DNA: TGTGCCAGCTCACCACCGGTCGGAGCCGCAGGGACTGAAGCTTTCTTT

D gene: TRBD1
clone size: few
J gene: TRBJ1-6
V gene: TRBV19
CDR3 protein: CASSVDRKANSPLHF
CDR3 DNA: TGTGCCAGTAGTGTGGACAGGAAAGCGAATTCACCCCTCCACTTT

D gene: NA
clone size: NA
J gene: TRBJ2-5
V gene: TRBV28
CDR3 protein: CASSPLGNKETQYF
CDR3 DNA: TGTGCCAGCAGCCCCCTAGGTAATAAAGAGACCCAGTACTTC

D gene: TRBD2
clone size: NA
J gene: TRBJ2-3
V gene: TRBV5-1
CDR3 protein: CASSFMLAGGGTDTQYF
CDR3 DNA: TGCGCCAGCAGCTTTATGCTAGCGGGGGGGGGCACAGATACGCAGTATTTT

D gene: TRBD2
clone size: NA
J gene: TRBJ2-1
V gene: TRBV19
CDR3 protein: CASSIDTSGGSLTYNEQFF
CDR3 DNA: TGTGCCAGTAGTATAGATACTAGCGGGGGGTCTCTTACATACAATGAGCAGTTCTTC

D gene: NA
clone size: NA
J gene: TRBJ1-3
V gene: TRBV7-9
CDR3 protein: CASSFSGEGNTIYF
CDR3 DNA: TGTGCCAGCAGCTTTTCTGGTGAAGGAAACACCATATATTTT

D gene: NA
clone size: NA
J gene: TRBJ2-5
V gene: TRBV7-2
CDR3 protein: CASSFHGLATQYF
CDR3 DNA: TGTGCCAGCAGCTTTCACGGGTTGGCGACCCAGTACTTC

D gene: TRBD2
clone size: once
J gene: TRBJ2-3
V gene: TRBV7-2
CDR3 protein: CASSLDPLAVTQYF
CDR3 DNA: TGTGCCAGCAGCTTAGACCCCCTAGCGGTTACGCAGTATTTT

D gene: NA
clone size: NA
J gene: TRBJ2-5
V gene: TRBV2
CDR3 protein: CASSLAWAGETQYF
CDR3 DNA: TGTGCCAGCAGCCTTGCATGGGCCGGAGAGACCCAGTACTTC

D gene: TRBD2
clone size: NA
J gene: TRBJ2-1
V gene: TRBV29-1
CDR3 protein: CSVPGTSGGLYNEQFF
CDR3 DNA: TGCAGCGTCCCCGGGACTAGCGGGGGCCTCTACAATGAGCAGTTCTTC

D gene: TRBD1
clone size: once
J gene: TRBJ1-5
V gene: TRBV5-1
CDR3 protein: CASSSAGGGQPQHF
CDR3 DNA: TGCGCCAGCAGTTCCGCAGGGGGCGGGCAGCCCCAGCATTTT

D gene: TRBD1
clone size: NA
J gene: TRBJ2-3
V gene: TRBV9
CDR3 protein: CASSPEDRVGTDTQYF
CDR3 DNA: TGTGCCAGCAGCCCGGAGGACAGGGTTGGTACAGATACGCAGTATTTT

D gene: TRBD2
clone size: NA
J gene: TRBJ2-3
V gene: TRBV9
CDR3 protein: CASSVAGGGATDTQYF
CDR3 DNA: TGTGCCAGCAGCGTAGCGGGCGGGGGGGCAACAGATACGCAGTATTTT

D gene: NA
clone size: NA
J gene: TRBJ2-3
V gene: TRBV27
CDR3 protein: CASSPDMSYSTDTQYF
CDR3 DNA: TGTGCCAGCAGCCCCGATATGAGTTATAGCACAGATACGCAGTATTTT

D gene: TRBD1
clone size: NA
J gene: TRBJ1-4
V gene: TRBV4-2
CDR3 protein: CASAPGQEGLGANEKLFF
CDR3 DNA: TGTGCCAGCGCACCCGGACAGGAGGGACTTGGGGCTAATGAAAAACTGTTTTTT

D gene: TRBD1
clone size: NA
J gene: TRBJ1-2
V gene: TRBV2
CDR3 protein: CASSGDRSYGYTF
CDR3 DNA: TGTGCCAGCAGCGGGGACAGGTCCTATGGCTACACCTTC

D gene: NA
clone size: NA
J gene: TRBJ2-7
V gene: TRBV19
CDR3 protein: CASSPDSYYEQYF
CDR3 DNA: TGTGCCAGTAGTCCAGACAGTTACTACGAGCAGTACTTC

D gene: NA
clone size: NA
J gene: TRBJ2-2
V gene: TRBV5-1
CDR3 protein: CASSPGAGGTGELFF
CDR3 DNA: TGCGCCAGCAGCCCGGGGGCTGGGGGAACCGGGGAGCTGTTTTTT

D gene: NA
clone size: NA
J gene: TRBJ2-1
V gene: TRBV4-1
CDR3 protein: CASSQGMTVYNEQFF
CDR3 DNA: TGCGCCAGCAGCCAAGGGATGACAGTTTACAATGAGCAGTTCTTC

D gene: NA
clone size: once
J gene: TRBJ1-4
V gene: TRBV5-4
CDR3 protein: CASSLAGQGSEKLFF
CDR3 DNA: TGTGCCAGCAGCTTGGCAGGGCAGGGAAGTGAAAAACTGTTTTTT

D gene: TRBD1
clone size: NA
J gene: TRBJ2-3
V gene: TRBV13
CDR3 protein: CASSLGGGPNTQYF
CDR3 DNA: TGTGCCAGCAGCTTAGGAGGGGGCCCGAATACGCAGTATTTT

D gene: NA
clone size: NA
J gene: TRBJ2-7
V gene: TRBV21-1
CDR3 protein: CASSREVRHLLSSYEQYF
CDR3 DNA: TGTGCCAGCAGCCGGGAGGTCCGGCACTTATTATCCTCCTACGAGCAGTACTTC

D gene: NA
clone size: NA
J gene: TRBJ1-2
V gene: TRBV9
CDR3 protein: CASSAEENYGYTF
CDR3 DNA: TGTGCCAGCAGCGCTGAGGAGAACTATGGCTACACCTTC

D gene: TRBD1
clone size: NA
J gene: TRBJ2-7
V gene: TRBV19
CDR3 protein: CASSKDRVSMEQYF
CDR3 DNA: TGTGCCAGTAGTAAGGACAGGGTTTCTATGGAGCAGTACTTC

D gene: NA
clone size: NA
J gene: TRBJ1-5
V gene: TRBV28
CDR3 protein: CASSLWAMPQHF
CDR3 DNA: TGTGCCAGCAGTTTATGGGCTATGCCCCAGCATTTT

D gene: TRBD1
clone size: NA
J gene: TRBJ1-4
V gene: TRBV15
CDR3 protein: CATSSGTGVNEKLFF
CDR3 DNA: TGTGCCACCAGCAGCGGGACAGGGGTGAATGAAAAACTGTTTTTT

D gene: NA
clone size: many
J gene: TRBJ1-2
V gene: TRBV4-2
CDR3 protein: CASSQDVARTDYGYTF
CDR3 DNA: TGTGCCAGCAGCCAAGATGTGGCGAGAACGGACTATGGCTACACCTTC

D gene: TRBD2
clone size: NA
J gene: TRBJ2-3
V gene: TRBV7-3
CDR3 protein: CASSLSSGTDTQYF
CDR3 DNA: TGTGCCAGCAGCTTAAGTAGCGGGACAGATACGCAGTATTTT

D gene: NA
clone size: NA
J gene: TRBJ2-3
V gene: TRBV30
CDR3 protein: CAWRETQEADRTDTQYF
CDR3 DNA: TGTGCCTGGAGAGAGACCCAGGAGGCAGATAGGACAGATACGCAGTATTTT

D gene: NA
clone size: NA
J gene: TRBJ2-7
V gene: TRBV29-1
CDR3 protein: CSAGGTAPYEQYF
CDR3 DNA: TGCAGCGCCGGCGGGACGGCGCCCTACGAGCAGTACTTC

D gene: NA
clone size: NA
J gene: TRBJ1-4
V gene: TRBV9
CDR3 protein: CASSDDRTTNEKLFF
CDR3 DNA: TGTGCCAGCAGCGACGACAGGACAACTAATGAAAAACTGTTTTTT

D gene: TRBD1
clone size: NA
J gene: TRBJ2-3
V gene: TRBV4-3
CDR3 protein: CASSQDSRGLADTQYF
CDR3 DNA: TGCGCCAGCAGCCAAGATAGCAGGGGGCTTGCCGATACGCAGTATTTT

D gene: NA
clone size: NA
J gene: TRBJ1-1
V gene: TRBV6-5
CDR3 protein: CASSRGGIEAFF
CDR3 DNA: TGTGCCAGCAGCCGAGGGGGGATTGAAGCTTTCTTT

D gene: NA
clone size: NA
J gene: TRBJ2-1
V gene: TRBV7-9
CDR3 protein: CASSLTLDHNEQFF
CDR3 DNA: TGTGCCAGCAGCTTAACTCTAGACCACAATGAGCAGTTCTTC

D gene: NA
clone size: NA
J gene: TRBJ1-1
V gene: TRBV19
CDR3 protein: CASSLPYTEAFF
CDR3 DNA: TGTGCCAGTAGTCTGCCGTACACTGAAGCTTTCTTT

D gene: NA
clone size: NA
J gene: TRBJ2-7
V gene: TRBV28
CDR3 protein: CASSWGKWSEQYF
CDR3 DNA: TGTGCCAGCTCATGGGGAAAGTGGAGCGAGCAGTACTTC

D gene: NA
clone size: NA
J gene: TRBJ2-7
V gene: TRBV6-5
CDR3 protein: CASSYSGGSSYEQYF
CDR3 DNA: TGTGCCAGCAGTTACTCAGGCGGTTCCTCCTACGAGCAGTACTTC

D gene: NA
clone size: once
J gene: TRBJ2-1
V gene: TRBV10-1
CDR3 protein: CASWSGATHSSYNEQFF
CDR3 DNA: TGCGCCAGCTGGTCAGGAGCAACGCATAGCTCCTACAATGAGCAGTTCTTC

D gene: TRBD1
clone size: few
J gene: TRBJ1-4
V gene: TRBV5-1
CDR3 protein: CASSRGQPLEKLFF
CDR3 DNA: TGCGCCAGCAGCCGGGGACAGCCATTAGAAAAACTGTTTTTT